What follows are 7 T cell receptor beta chains derived from one specimen sequenced in a study of vaccination and CD4 T cells after COVID-19. Indicated treatment: roughly ten-day PBMC culture with coronavirus spike peptide pools or control peptides (ViraFEST assay). The study sequenced cultured CD4+ T cell DNA using the Oncomine TCR Beta short-read assay. TCRdb called the PCR reads again in MiXCR, with one record for every CDR3 protein. The data contain about 18,000 distinct CDR3 sequences, roughly 73% of them seen just once; the ten biggest clones take up about 17%. No antigen has been identified for these receptors. The sequencing here drew on CD4+ T cells from blood, cultured in vitro, taken after SARS-CoV-2 vaccination. The origin of the receptors is a human donor who received a COVID-19 vaccine.

As DNA, the CDR3 is TGTGCCACCGGTTTGGACCAGCCCCAGCATTTT. It specifies CATGLDQPQHF. This chain connects TRBV7-2 to TRBJ1-5, with D hard to call. The V gene lost 10 bases and the J gene lost 7 bases, with 11 bases spanning the gap. In germline, CDR1 is SGHTA, CDR2 FQGNSA. The CDR3 sequence is 11 residues long.

This chain connects TRBV6-1 to TRBJ2-3; 7 bases are shared with TRBD2. J gave up 5 bases and V 3 bases, and 5 bases lay outside the gene matches. Germline V gene sequence: CDR1 MNHNS, CDR2 SASEGT. This CDR3 has 14 amino acids. The CDR3 sequence: CASSDGEGIDTQYF. The CDR3, as DNA: TGTGCCAGCAGTGATGGGGAGGGAATAGATACGCAGTATTTT.

This chain links TRBV6-1 with TRBJ2-1; 12 bases are shared with TRBD2. V shed 4 bases and J 9 bases; nucleotides not matched to a gene: 7. This CDR3 has 15 amino acids. In germline, CDR1 is MNHNS, CDR2 SASEGT. The CDR3 sequence: CASSAASGGAGEQFF. As DNA, the CDR3 is TGTGCCAGCAGTGCTGCTAGCGGGGGGGCGGGTGAGCAGTTCTTC.

The genes are TRBV27 and TRBJ2-5, with 7 bases that match TRBD1. Germline trimming cut 10 bases from V and 4 bases from J; bases unmatched to any gene: 3. This CDR3 contains 11 residues. Per germline, CDR1 MNHEY and CDR2 SMNVEV (reference sequence). This CDR3 is CATAGGETQYF. Written as DNA, the CDR3 is TGTGCCACTGCAGGGGGAGAGACCCAGTACTTC.

This clonotype has just a few counts. The J gene is TRBJ1-5, the V gene TRBV27; 8 nucleotides match TRBD1. Germline V gives CDR1 MNHEY, CDR2 SMNVEV (reference sequence). The trim removed 4 bases at V and 1 base at J, leaving 15 bases unmatched. The CDR3 extends over 19 amino acids. The CDR3 DNA is TGTGCCAGCAGTTCTGTCCAAATTCAGGGGGCTGGGAGCAATCAGCCCCAGCATTTT. Protein: CASSSVQIQGAGSNQPQHF.

This clonotype turned up a few times. This rearrangement joins TRBV30 to TRBJ2-5; 7 nucleotides line up with TRBD2. V shed 7 bases, J shed 5 bases, and the junction held 7 bases outside the gene matches. CDR3 length equals 12 residues. In germline, CDR1 is GTSNPN, CDR2 SVGIG (reference sequence). In DNA, the CDR3 is TGTGCCTTCGGGACTATAAGGGAGACCCAGTACTTC. Translating gives CAFGTIRETQYF.

This chain connects TRBV24-1 to TRBJ2-7, with D perhaps matching TRBD1 (6 bases). Trimming cost V 2 bases and J 6 bases, with 10 bases left between them. CDR3 length equals 13 residues. Germline CDR1 is KGHDR and CDR2 is SFDVKD. CDR3 nucleotides: TGTGCCACCAGTGATTCTGCCAGGGGCGAGCAGTACTTC. This codes for CATSDSARGEQYF.